One T cell receptor (beta chain) is described in this entry. The data stem from a study of blood T cell repertoires in COVID-19. Looking at the study overall: PBMCs, B-cell-depleted T cells, or T cells were the source of the cDNA or gDNA that made up the material.

As handled by the study authors: For nucleated cells, counts were estimated from reference gene primer amplification. Data came from immunoSEQ multiplex PCR; TCRdb stores just in-frame clones and leaves some out. V, J and clone size reflect that table, while D and trimming were determined from the DNA. The sample yields 80,000 to 130,000 clones, about nine tenths seen once. The CDR3 is 14 residues long. CDR1 is LNHDA, CDR2 SQIVND, per germline (reference sequence). V shed 8 bases and J shed 6 bases, with 16 bases lying between them. This sequence joins TRBV19 and TRBJ2-2, with D maybe TRBD1 (5 bases). The TCR comes from a man aged 65 to 85 with acute or convalescent COVID-19. Input material: peripheral blood. The CDR3: CASSQGRGPGELFF. The CDR3 coding sequence is TGTGCCAGTTCTCAGGGTAGGGGCCCCGGGGAGCTGTTTTTT.